This is a list of T cell receptor beta chains from one sample in a study of memory CD4+ T cells and cytomegalovirus serostatus. Here immunoSEQ multiplex PCR was the method, and the copy in TCRdb shows in-frame clones only, minus some. The data show approximately 46,000 clones, with about three quarters seen just once and under 0.7% held by the top ten. Sequences were obtained from memory CD4+ T cells from blood. Receptors originate from an adult in good health and CMV-seronegative. The CDR3 runs from the conserved cysteine through the conserved F or W. A D gene is named only where the DNA matches it firmly. Expanded clones get a size class; other rows say once, few or many, or leave the size out.

TRBJ1-2 | TRBV2 | . | . | TGTGCCAGCAGGGGAGACTTATCAAACTATGGCTACACCTTC | CASRGDLSNYGYTF
TRBJ1-4 | TRBV9 | TRBD1 | medium-sized | TGTGCCAGCAGCGTAGGACAGGGAGGTGAAAAACTGTTTTTT | CASSVGQGGEKLFF
TRBJ2-7 | TRBV6-1 | . | . | TGTGCCAGCAGTGTAGGGACCACCTACGAGCAGTACTTC | CASSVGTTYEQYF
TRBJ1-2 | TRBV19 | TRBD1 | . | TGTGCCAGTAGACGTGGGGCCCCAGGGGGCTTTGGCTACACCTTC | CASRRGAPGGFGYTF
TRBJ1-5 | TRBV19 | . | . | TGTGCCAGTAGTTCGTCGGACAGCAGCAATCAGCCCCAGCATTTT | CASSSSDSSNQPQHF
TRBJ1-1 | TRBV10-3 | TRBD1 | . | TGTGCCATCAGTGACACGGACAGGATGAACACTGAAGCTTTCTTT | CAISDTDRMNTEAFF
TRBJ2-1 | TRBV7-2 | . | . | TGTGCCAGCAGCTCCACCCGGGTGACCGATGAGCAGTTCTTC | CASSSTRVTDEQFF
TRBJ2-5 | TRBV9 | TRBD2 | few | TGTGCCAGCAGCTCTGGTGGACTAGCTTTCCTACAAGAGACCCAGTACTTC | CASSSGGLAFLQETQYF
TRBJ2-3 | TRBV7-2 | . | . | TGTGCCAGCAGCTTTGTTGGCGGGGCGGGGGATACGCAGTATTTT | CASSFVGGAGDTQYF
TRBJ1-2 | TRBV21-1 | . | . | TGTGCCAGCGGCATAGGGACCCCCACTAACTATGGCTACACCTTC | CASGIGTPTNYGYTF
TRBJ1-1 | TRBV7-2 | TRBD1 | . | TGTGCCAGCAGCCACCGCCCGGACAGGTTGAACACTGAAGCTTTCTTT | CASSHRPDRLNTEAFF
TRBJ2-5 | TRBV5-1 | TRBD2 | . | TGCGCCAGCAGCTCCAGCGGGGGTGAGACCCAGTACTTC | CASSSSGGETQYF
TRBJ2-1 | TRBV5-1 | TRBD2 | few | TGCGCCAGCAGCTTGTCCCGGACTAGCGATGAGCAGTTCTTC | CASSLSRTSDEQFF
TRBJ1-4 | TRBV2 | . | . | TGTGCCAGCAGGGGGCAGGTGCAGGTGTTTTTT | CASRGQVQVFF
TRBJ1-2 | TRBV10-3 | TRBD1 | . | TGTGCCATCACCAGGACAGGGGTTAGTGATGGCTACACCTTC | CAITRTGVSDGYTF
TRBJ1-6 | TRBV6-5 | . | . | TGTGCCAGCAGTTACCGGTGGAGAGACTCACCCCTCCACTTT | CASSYRWRDSPLHF
TRBJ2-3 | TRBV7-3 | . | . | TGTGCCAGCAGCCCAGTAGGAGCGGGAGATACGCAGTATTTT | CASSPVGAGDTQYF
TRBJ1-2 | TRBV2 | . | once | TGTGCCAGCAGGACCGGGCAGGGCGGCTATGGCTACACCTTC | CASRTGQGGYGYTF
TRBJ2-3 | TRBV7-2 | TRBD2 | . | TGTGCCAGCAGCTGGACTAGCGGATACACAGATACGCAGTATTTT | CASSWTSGYTDTQYF
TRBJ2-5 | TRBV30 | TRBD2 | . | TGTGCCTGGAGTAGCAGCGGGGGGTCAAAAGAGACCCAGTACTTC | CAWSSSGGSKETQYF
TRBJ2-5 | TRBV7-3 | . | . | TGTGCCAGCAGCTTATATGGCGGGGAGACCCAGTACTTC | CASSLYGGETQYF
TRBJ1-2 | TRBV29-1 | TRBD1 | . | TGCAGCGTTGCAACCCTGGGACAGGGGAACGACTATGGCTACACCTTC | CSVATLGQGNDYGYTF
TRBJ1-2 | TRBV28 | . | . | TGTGCCAGCAGTTATCTTGGGGCTAACTATGGCTACACCTTC | CASSYLGANYGYTF
TRBJ2-7 | TRBV5-1 | . | . | TGCGCCAGCAGTCCCGAGAGGGAACCCTACGAGCAGTACTTC | CASSPEREPYEQYF
TRBJ2-1 | TRBV19 | . | . | TGTGCCACTAAAGGGGAAAGTGGGTACAATGAGCAGTTCTTC | CATKGESGYNEQFF
TRBJ2-7 | TRBV2 | . | . | TGTGCCAGCAAGCGTACAGGGAGCAGCGAGCAGTACTTC | CASKRTGSSEQYF
TRBJ2-3 | TRBV28 | TRBD1 | . | TGTGCCAGCAGTTTCGGGGACAGTTTCACAGATACGCAGTATTTT | CASSFGDSFTDTQYF
TRBJ2-1 | TRBV2 | . | once | TGTGCCAGCAGGGGAAGCTCCTACAATGAGCAGTTCTTC | CASRGSSYNEQFF
TRBJ2-3 | TRBV11-1 | . | . | TGTGCCAGCAGCTTAGGAGAGCGGGTAGTGGCAGATACGCAGTATTTT | CASSLGERVVADTQYF
TRBJ2-7 | TRBV7-9 | . | . | TGTGCCAGCAGCTTAGACCCGGACAGCTCCTACGAGCAGTACTTC | CASSLDPDSSYEQYF
TRBJ1-1 | TRBV2 | . | . | TGTGCCAGCAGTGCCTCATGGGGCGGGAACACTGAAGCTTTCTTT | CASSASWGGNTEAFF
TRBJ2-3 | TRBV4-2 | TRBD2 | few | TGTGCCAGCAGCCAAGGGAGGACTAGCGGGGGCTCAGATACGCAGTATTTT | CASSQGRTSGGSDTQYF
TRBJ1-5 | TRBV6-1 | . | few | TGTGCCAGCAGTGGACAGCGTAGCAATCAGCCCCAGCATTTT | CASSGQRSNQPQHF
TRBJ2-3 | TRBV27 | . | . | TGTGCCAGCAGTTCCACCGGGGGCTCGGCAGGGACGCAGTATTTT | CASSSTGGSAGTQYF
TRBJ1-3 | TRBV9 | TRBD1 | few | TGTGCCAGCAGCGTAGGCACAGGGGGTGGAAACACCATATATTTT | CASSVGTGGGNTIYF
TRBJ1-5 | TRBV27 | TRBD1 | once | TGTGCCACTAGACAGGGCTCGCTTCGGGGTCAGCCCCAGCATTTT | CATRQGSLRGQPQHF
TRBJ2-1 | TRBV5-4 | . | once | TGTGCCAGCAGCTTGGAATTGAGCTCCTACAATGAGCAGTTCTTC | CASSLELSSYNEQFF
TRBJ2-5 | TRBV9 | TRBD2 | . | TGTGCCAGCAGCCAACCTTCTAGCGGGGGGGCACGGGAGACCCAGTACTTC | CASSQPSSGGARETQYF
TRBJ2-3 | TRBV20-1 | . | . | TGCAGTGCGCGGCCTAGCGATACGCAGTATTTT | CSARPSDTQYF
TRBJ2-1 | TRBV2 | . | . | TGTGCCAGCAGTGAAAGGAGGATGGAGCAGTTCTTC | CASSERRMEQFF
TRBJ1-2 | TRBV5-1 | . | . | TGCGCCAGCAGCTTGGTATCCAGCCTTAACTATGGCTACACCTTC | CASSLVSSLNYGYTF
TRBJ2-1 | TRBV19 | . | few | TGTGCCAGTAGTTTAAGGGGGGAAAACAATGAGCAGTTCTTC | CASSLRGENNEQFF